This T cell receptor beta chain was profiled in a study of blood T cell repertoires in COVID-19. Background on the study: Acute-phase and convalescent COVID-19 samples originated in the United States, Italy and Spain. The cDNA or gDNA used as material had been derived from T cells, B-cell-depleted T cells, or PBMCs.

Per the study methods: Amplified reference gene primers provided the basis for estimating nucleated cell counts. Sequencing was performed with immunoSEQ multiplex PCR; in TCRdb, only in-frame clones are kept and a portion is missing. For V, J and clone size, that table is used; D and trimming come from the DNA. The sample lists a few hundred thousand clones; about 85% were seen once. What was sequenced was peripheral blood. The clonotype was recovered from a man younger than 35 with active or convalescent COVID-19.

The CDR3 sequence: CASSSREGAYNEQFF. DNA of the CDR3: TGTGCCAGCAGCTCCCGTGAGGGGGCCTACAATGAGCAGTTCTTC. The chain combines TRBV11-3 with TRBJ2-1, with a possible D match to TRBD1 (6 bases). The CDR3 has 15 residues. V was clipped by 4 bases and J by 2 bases, with 12 bases between them. Germline CDR1 and CDR2: SGHNT and YENEEA.